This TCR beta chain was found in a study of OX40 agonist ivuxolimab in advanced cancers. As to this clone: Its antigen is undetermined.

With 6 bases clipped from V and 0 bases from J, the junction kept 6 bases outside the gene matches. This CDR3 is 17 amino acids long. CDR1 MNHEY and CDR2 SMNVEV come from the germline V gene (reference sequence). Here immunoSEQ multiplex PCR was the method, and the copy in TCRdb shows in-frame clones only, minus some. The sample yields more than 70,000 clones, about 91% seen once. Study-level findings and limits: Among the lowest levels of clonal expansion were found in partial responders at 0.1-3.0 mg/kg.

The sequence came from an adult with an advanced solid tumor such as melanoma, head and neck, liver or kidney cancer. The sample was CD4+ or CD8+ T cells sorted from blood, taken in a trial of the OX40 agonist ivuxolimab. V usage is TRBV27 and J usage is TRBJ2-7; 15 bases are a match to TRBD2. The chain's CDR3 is CASRPGLAGGLSYEQYF. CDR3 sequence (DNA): TGTGCCAGCAGACCCGGACTAGCGGGAGGGCTCTCCTACGAGCAGTACTTC.